What follows is one T cell receptor beta chain and its context. Its target is not known. The entry originates in a study of spatial heterogeneity in lung cancer. Time point given: sample taken at primary tumor resection. Extraction of whole RNA from tumor, nontumor lung or frozen PBMC preceded unsorted sequencing. TCRdb passed the 5' RACE reads through MiXCR, listing each CDR3 protein once. The repertoire holds around 13,000 distinct CDR3 sequences, around 5% seen once, with 35% to 40% in the top ten. The junction had 6 bases not matched to a gene; V was cut back by 4 bases and J by 1 base. From germline, CDR1 is SGHVS and CDR2 FQNEAQ. The CDR3 extends over 16 amino acids. Overall study results and limits: Counts that tracked tumor mutation counts were those of expanded intratumoral alpha and beta TCRs.

The sequenced sample was lung tumor tissue, obtained at surgery. This clonotype was obtained from a male donor with early-stage non-small cell lung cancer. J is TRBJ2-3 and V is TRBV7-8; 9 bases match TRBD2. The CDR3 sequence is CASSSRLAVGTDTQYF. The CDR3 DNA reads TGTGCCAGCAGCTCGAGACTAGCGGTTGGCACAGATACGCAGTATTTT.